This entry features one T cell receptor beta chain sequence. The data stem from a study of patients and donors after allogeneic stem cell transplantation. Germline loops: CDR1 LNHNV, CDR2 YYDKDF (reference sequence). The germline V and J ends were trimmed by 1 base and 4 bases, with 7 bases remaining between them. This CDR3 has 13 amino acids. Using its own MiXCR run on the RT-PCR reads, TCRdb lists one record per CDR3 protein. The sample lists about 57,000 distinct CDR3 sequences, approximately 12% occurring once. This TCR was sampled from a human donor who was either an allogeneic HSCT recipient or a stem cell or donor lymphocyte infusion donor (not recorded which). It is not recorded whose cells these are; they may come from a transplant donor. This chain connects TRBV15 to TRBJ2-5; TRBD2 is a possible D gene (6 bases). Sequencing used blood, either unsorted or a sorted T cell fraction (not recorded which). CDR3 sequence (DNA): TGTGCCACCAGCAGAGGACTAGTAGAGACCCAGTACTTC. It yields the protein CATSRGLVETQYF.